Presented here are 3 T cell receptor beta chains from one specimen sequenced in a study of CD8+ T cells in alopecia areata. cDNA serving as the sequencing template came from extracted, reverse transcribed RNA. The assay was immunoSEQ multiplex PCR, and TCRdb's table has in-frame clones only and misses some. The table shows 110,000 to 150,000 clones, with 50% to 65% occurring only once. Treatment reported: oral pan-JAK inhibitor, 5-10 mg twice daily. Source: CD8+ T cells sorted from blood, taken at week 4, from a patient treated with tofacitinib. Source of these receptors: a human donor with alopecia areata.

The rearrangement joins TRBV10-3 to TRBJ2-5; no definite D call. CDR1 is ENHRY, CDR2 SYGVKD, per germline. V shed 5 bases and J shed 3 bases, with 7 bases lying between them. The CDR3 extends over 12 amino acids. The CDR3 nucleotides are TGTGCCATCAGTCAAGGAAAAGAGACCCAGTACTTC. This sequence encodes CAISQGKETQYF.

This clone was counted ten times or more. V gene TRBV6-4 combines with J gene TRBJ2-2; 9 bases fit TRBD2. The V gene end was trimmed by 7 bases and the J gene end by 3 bases; junction bases not matched to a gene: 0. Germline V CDR1 and CDR2: MRHNA, SNTAGT. CDR3 size: 13 residues. CDR3 DNA: TGTGCCAGCACTAGCGGGGACACCGGGGAGCTGTTTTTT. Translation: CASTSGDTGELFF.

The chain is built from TRBV9 and TRBJ1-4; no reliable D call. CDR3 length: 12 amino acids. Trimming took off 0 bases at V and 10 bases at J, with 7 bases between the two ends. Germline CDR1 and CDR2: SGDLS and YYNGEE. CDR3 in DNA: TGTGCCAGCAGCGTAGGTGGAGGAAAACTGTTTTTT. This encodes CASSVGGGKLFF.